These 32 T cell receptor beta chains came from one sample sequenced in a study of cytomegalovirus exposure and HLA in healthy donors. Use of 60 Vbeta and 13 Jbeta primers characterized the PCR. The data were produced by immunoSEQ multiplex PCR, yet TCRdb's version contains in-frame clones alone and is incomplete. Of about 120,000 clones listed, 65% to 80% were seen once; the top ten hold approximately 9.9%. Sequenced material: PBMCs. These TCRs come from a man between 40 and 49 years old in good health and CMV-seropositive.

V usage is TRBV9 and J usage is TRBJ2-1; TRBD2 matches 8 bases. The CDR3 spans 15 residues. After removal of 0 bases from V and 10 bases from J, the junction contained 9 bases not matched to a gene. Germline CDR1 is SGDLS and CDR2 is YYNGEE. The CDR3 sequence: CASSVELGRGEEQFF. The CDR3 bases are TGTGCCAGCAGCGTAGAATTGGGGCGGGGGGAGGAGCAGTTCTTC.

A single count supports this clone. CDR3 nucleotides: TGTGCCAGCAGCTCCGACAGGGTCCGGAACACTGAAGCTTTCTTT. Amino acid sequence: CASSSDRVRNTEAFF. The gene calls are TRBV7-2 and TRBJ1-1, with TRBD1 matching 7 bases. The trim removed 4 bases at V and 1 base at J, leaving 6 bases unmatched. CDR1 and CDR2 (germline): SGHTA, FQGNSA. This CDR3 is 15 amino acids long.

This sequence joins TRBV7-2 and TRBJ1-3; weak D call: TRBD1 (5 bases). Looked up from germline, CDR1 is SGHTA and CDR2 is FQGNSA. The V gene lost 4 bases and the J gene lost 4 bases, with 8 bases spanning the gap. This CDR3 has 13 amino acids. CDR3 nucleotides: TGTGCCAGCAGCTCCCGGGGGGGAAACACCATATATTTT. It yields the protein CASSSRGGNTIYF.

The chain is built from TRBV5-4 and TRBJ1-5, with TRBD1 matching over 8 bases. Per the germline V gene, CDR1 is SGHNT and CDR2 is YYREEE (reference sequence). The CDR3 has 13 amino acids. J gave up 9 bases and V 1 base, and 3 bases lay outside the gene matches. The CDR3 sequence: CASSLQGARPQHF. The CDR3 coding sequence is TGTGCCAGCAGCTTGCAGGGGGCACGGCCCCAGCATTTT.

This clone occurred once. The DNA is omitted, as the CDR3 cannot be located on it reliably, and the CDR3 follows TCRdb's listing. The gene calls are TRBV1 and TRBJ2-5; TRBD1 was called by the table and not checked on the DNA. TRBV1 is reported as a pseudogene. The CDR3 is 17 residues long, ends included. This chain's CDR3 is CTSSQEVGQGAEETQYF.

The chain is built from TRBV18 and TRBJ2-1; D perhaps matches TRBD1 (5 bases). Trimming pared 0 bases from V and 7 bases from J, leaving 13 bases between. This CDR3 has 15 amino acids. Germline-derived CDR1 and CDR2 are KGHSH and LQKENI. Here the CDR3 reads CASSPPVRGVNEQFF. Written as DNA, the CDR3 is TGTGCCAGCTCACCACCGGTTAGGGGTGTGAATGAGCAGTTCTTC.

The chain combines TRBV5-1 with TRBJ2-5; no reliable D call. V was clipped by 0 bases and J by 2 bases, with 11 bases between them. There are 15 residues in the CDR3. Germline V gene lookup returns CDR1 SGHRS and CDR2 YFSETQ. CDR3 sequence: CASSLVPELQETQYF. Written as DNA, the CDR3 is TGCGCCAGCAGCTTGGTTCCGGAGTTACAAGAGACCCAGTACTTC.

The chain carries TRBV7-8 and TRBJ1-2; TRBD1 aligns across 9 bases. CDR1 is SGHVS and CDR2 is FQNEAQ in the germline V gene. The CDR3 consists of 17 residues. V dropped 1 base and J dropped 4; count of bases not matched to a gene: 10. The CDR3 reads CASSLGLPGTGSYGYTF. CDR3 in DNA: TGTGCCAGCAGCTTAGGACTTCCCGGGACAGGGAGCTATGGCTACACCTTC. The full variable domain, rest sourced from reference TRBV7-8 and TRBJ1-2, is GAGVSQSPRYKVAKRGQDVALRCDPISGHVSLFWYQQALGQGPEFLTYFQNEAQLDKSGLPSDRFFAERPEGSVSTLKIQRTQQEDSAVYLCASSLGLPGTGSYGYTFGSGTRLTVV.

With respect to this clone: A far larger clone differs by one base, so this is likely a read error. Written as DNA, the CDR3 is TGTGCCATCAGGCGTCACAGGGCCATGAACACTGAAGCTTTCTTT. It is translated as CAIRRHRAMNTEAFF. The genes are TRBV10-3 and TRBJ1-1, with a weak D call TRBD1 (6 bases). Looked up from germline, CDR1 is ENHRY and CDR2 is SYGVKD. Trimming cost V 6 bases and J 0 bases, with 14 bases left between them. The CDR3 runs 15 residues.

This chain uses TRBV15 with TRBJ2-6, with 7 nucleotides matching TRBD2. CDR1 is LNHNV, CDR2 YYDKDF, per germline (reference sequence). V was pared by 6 bases and J by 2 bases, with 4 bases of the junction left unmatched. The CDR3 loop spans 15 amino acids. CDR3 bases: TGTGCCACCAGGGTCGGGGGGACTGGGGCCAACGTCCTGACTTTC. Amino acid sequence: CATRVGGTGANVLTF.

The chain joins TRBV6-4 to TRBJ2-3; TRBD1 might be the D (6 bases). This CDR3 region has 17 residues. Trimming left V 10 bases short and J 0 bases short, with 23 bases between. Germline CDR1 is MRHNA and CDR2 is SNTAGT. The CDR3 here is CATHLGRTGKSTDTQYF. The CDR3 coding sequence is TGTGCCACCCATCTGGGGCGCACAGGGAAAAGCACAGATACGCAGTATTTT.

V is TRBV5-1 and J is TRBJ2-7; 9 nucleotides agree with TRBD1. The V and J ends lost 0 bases and 6 bases, in that order; junction bases with no gene match: 10. The CDR3 is made up of 16 amino acids. Germline V lookup: CDR1 SGHRS, CDR2 YFSETQ. CDR3 bases: TGCGCCAGCAGCTTGGCCATGGGACAGGGTTCGGCCGAGCAGTACTTC. It codes for CASSLAMGQGSAEQYF.

The J gene is TRBJ2-2, the V gene TRBV7-2; 8 bases agree with TRBD1. The J segment lost 4 bases and the V segment lost 5 bases, leaving 9 bases of the junction unmatched. Germline V gives CDR1 SGHTA, CDR2 FQGNSA. This CDR3 region has 16 residues. The CDR3 sequence: CASSNGQGARTGELFF. The CDR3, as DNA: TGTGCCAGCAGCAACGGGCAGGGGGCCCGCACCGGGGAGCTGTTTTTT.

This chain uses TRBV28 with TRBJ2-5, with D uncertain. The CDR3 extends over 13 amino acids. CDR1 and CDR2 from the germline V gene are MDHEN and SYDVKM. V shed 6 bases and J shed 7 bases, with 15 bases lying between them. The CDR3 here is CASSAVPQWTQYF. The DNA for the CDR3 is TGTGCCAGCAGCGCTGTCCCCCAGTGGACCCAGTACTTC.

The V call is TRBV7-2, the J call TRBJ2-5, with no clear D. CDR1 and CDR2 (germline): SGHTA, FQGNSA. Deletions cut 1 base from V and 4 bases from J, with 10 bases between. This CDR3 is 14 amino acids long. The CDR3 DNA sequence: TGTGCCAGCAGCTTAGGCAGAGGAACAGAGACCCAGTACTTC. Protein: CASSLGRGTETQYF.

This chain connects TRBV2 to TRBJ1-5; 7 nucleotides align to TRBD1. CDR3 length: 16 amino acids. Germline CDR1 and CDR2: SNHLY and FYNNEI. After removal of 6 bases from V and 6 bases from J, the junction contained 14 bases not matched to a gene. The CDR3 DNA reads TGTGCCAGCAGCGCCGCCGGGACAGTCGGGGGTCAGCCCCAGCATTTT. Translated, it gives CASSAAGTVGGQPQHF.

The chain couples TRBV4-3 to TRBJ2-7, with 11 positions matching TRBD1. Germline assignment: CDR1 LGHNA and CDR2 YSLEER. The J segment lost 2 bases and the V segment lost 3 bases, leaving 6 bases of the junction unmatched. CDR3 length: 16 residues. This chain's CDR3 is CASSHGGTGGTYEQYF. CDR3 sequence (DNA): TGCGCCAGCAGCCACGGCGGGACAGGGGGAACCTACGAGCAGTACTTC.

The chain uses TRBV6-1 and TRBJ1-5; D is undetermined. V lost 1 base and J lost 2, with 9 bases in between. The CDR3 is 15 residues long. CDR1 is MNHNS and CDR2 is SASEGT in the germline V gene. CDR3 protein: CASSEDPAGNQPQHF. The CDR3 DNA reads as TGTGCCAGCAGTGAAGACCCTGCGGGCAATCAGCCCCAGCATTTT.

This rearrangement joins TRBV14 to TRBJ1-2, with 7 positions matching TRBD1. The CDR3 extends over 15 amino acids. Per the germline V gene, CDR1 is SGHDN and CDR2 is FVKESK. The V and J ends lost 4 bases and 7 bases, in that order; junction bases with no gene match: 12. DNA of the CDR3: TGTGCCAGCAGCCCTAACAGGGGATCGGTTGGTGGCTACACCTTC. This codes for CASSPNRGSVGGYTF.

The V and J genes are TRBV5-5 and TRBJ1-4; TRBD1 agrees at 10 bases. Germline V gene sequence: CDR1 SGHKS, CDR2 YYEKEE (reference sequence). Trimming cost V 4 bases and J 8 bases; bases outside gene matches: 8. This CDR3 is built from 15 residues. This chain's CDR3 is CASSLLGQGEEKLFF. The CDR3 nucleotides are TGTGCCAGCAGCCTGCTTGGACAGGGGGAGGAAAAACTGTTTTTT. Full variable domain (missing parts from reference TRBV5-5 and TRBJ1-4): DAGVTQSPTHLIKTRGQQVTLRCSPISGHKSVSWYQQVLGQGPQFIFQYYEKEERGRGNFPDRFSARQFPNYSSELNVNALLLGDSALYLCASSLLGQGEEKLFFGSGTQLSVL.

In its sample, this clone was seen a few times. The rearrangement links TRBV19 to TRBJ1-1; a possible D gene is TRBD1 (6 bases). Per germline, CDR1 LNHDA and CDR2 SQIVND (reference sequence). V lost 6 bases and J 1 base, leaving 9 bases between the germline ends. The CDR3 is 13 residues long. The CDR3 DNA sequence: TGTGCCAGTAGGTTGGGACAGAACACTGAAGCTTTCTTT. Translation: CASRLGQNTEAFF.

The chain joins TRBV6-4 to TRBJ2-2, with D maybe TRBD1 (5 bases). V lost 5 bases to trimming and J lost 3 bases, with 10 bases between them. CDR3 length: 14 amino acids. Germline V gene lookup returns CDR1 MRHNA and CDR2 SNTAGT. This chain's CDR3 is CASSRQTDTGELFF. In nucleotides, the CDR3 is TGTGCCAGCAGTAGACAGACCGACACCGGGGAGCTGTTTTTT.

The V and J genes are TRBV5-1 and TRBJ2-7; D might be TRBD1 (6 bases). Germline values: CDR1 SGHRS, CDR2 YFSETQ. The CDR3 totals 15 residues. V was pared by 4 bases and J by 0 bases, with 14 bases between. The CDR3 DNA reads TGCGCCAGCAGCCCCCGTGCGGACAGCTCCTACGAGCAGTACTTC. It is translated as CASSPRADSSYEQYF.

V gene TRBV5-8 combines with J gene TRBJ2-7; unclear D gene. Germline V gene lookup returns CDR1 SGHTS and CDR2 YDEGEE. The V end was cut by 2 bases, the J end by 8 bases, with 14 bases between. The CDR3 loop spans 13 amino acids. The CDR3 loop is CASSLLVVSQQYF. The DNA of the CDR3 is TGTGCCAGCAGCTTATTGGTAGTCTCTCAGCAGTACTTC.

The CDR3 loop is CASDLEKGRGYGYTF. The CDR3 coding sequence is TGTGCCAGCGATTTAGAGAAAGGCCGCGGGTATGGCTACACCTTC. The chain is built from TRBV2 and TRBJ1-2; D gene uncertain. V was shortened by 8 bases and J by 5 bases, with 21 bases between the two germline ends. The CDR3 has 15 residues. Germline assignment: CDR1 SNHLY and CDR2 FYNNEI.

This rearrangement joins TRBV7-2 to TRBJ2-3; maybe TRBD1 (6 bases). Trimming removed 6 bases at V and 0 bases at J, with 16 bases between. The germline V gene encodes CDR1 SGHTA and CDR2 FQGNSA. This CDR3 is 16 amino acids long. The CDR3 reads CASSSGQSTSTDTQYF. The CDR3, as DNA: TGTGCCAGCAGTTCAGGACAGAGTACTAGCACAGATACGCAGTATTTT.

This chain joins TRBV6-4 and TRBJ2-1; TRBD2 might be the D (6 bases). Trimming cost V 5 bases and J 2 bases, with 10 bases left between them. CDR1 is MRHNA and CDR2 is SNTAGT in the germline V gene. The CDR3 is 14 amino acids. In DNA, the CDR3 is TGTGCCAGCAGTCCCGGCGGGGCCTACAATGAGCAGTTCTTC. Its protein product is CASSPGGAYNEQFF.

The chain links TRBV5-6 to TRBJ2-3; maybe TRBD2 (6 bases). The CDR3 loop spans 15 amino acids. Trimming shortened V by 4 bases and J by 2 bases, and 14 bases separated the two germline ends. Germline V gene lookup returns CDR1 SGHDT and CDR2 YYEEEE. CDR3 loop: CASSTVGGNTDTQYF. The CDR3 region has the DNA TGTGCCAGCAGCACCGTCGGGGGTAACACAGATACGCAGTATTTT.

This clone was picked up a small number of times. The CDR3 region is CASSPGLTGELFF. For the CDR3, the DNA is TGTGCCAGCAGTCCCGGTTTAACCGGGGAGCTGTTTTTT. V is TRBV6-5 and J is TRBJ2-2; D not resolved. The V end lost 5 bases, the J end lost 5 bases, and 9 bases lay between the germline ends. CDR1 and CDR2 (germline): MNHEY, SVGAGI. The CDR3 runs 13 residues.

This chain joins TRBV15 and TRBJ1-1, with D perhaps matching TRBD1 (6 bases). V lost 1 base and J lost 5, with 17 bases in between. The germline V gene has CDR1 LNHNV and CDR2 YYDKDF (reference sequence). The CDR3 is made up of 16 amino acids. CDR3 protein: CATSRVLSTGSTEAFF. The CDR3 region has the DNA TGTGCCACCAGCAGAGTTCTCTCTACAGGGAGTACTGAAGCTTTCTTT.

V usage is TRBV25-1 and J usage is TRBJ2-3; 9 bases fit TRBD1. V dropped 4 bases and J dropped 4; count of bases not matched to a gene: 6. The CDR3 is 15 amino acids. Germline V gives CDR1 MGHDK, CDR2 SYGVNS. CDR3 sequence (DNA): TGTGCCAGCAGTGCCCGGGACAGGGCGGCAGATACGCAGTATTTT. It codes for CASSARDRAADTQYF.

V and J are TRBV5-4 and TRBJ2-1, with a weak D call TRBD2 (6 bases). Trimming removed 0 bases from V and 5 bases from J, with 9 bases in between. This CDR3 spans 14 amino acids. Germline V gene data show CDR1 as SGHNT and CDR2 as YYREEE (reference sequence). For the CDR3, the DNA is TGTGCCAGCAGCTTGGTTAGCGGCAACAATGAGCAGTTCTTC. Its translation is CASSLVSGNNEQFF.